Following are 16 T cell receptor beta chains from one sample sequenced in a study of blood T cell repertoires in COVID-19. TCRdb's table, derived via immunoSEQ multiplex PCR, lists solely in-frame clones and lacks some. The data show about 300,000 clones, with nearly 90% seen just once and roughly 2.9% held by the top ten. Sample: PBMCs or T cells enriched from blood (not recorded which). The receptor set was obtained from a woman between 45 and 60 years old who had been exposed to COVID-19.

The sample holds a few counts of this clone. The rearrangement uses TRBV29-1 and TRBJ1-5; 7 bases are a match to TRBD1. V lost 6 bases to trimming and J lost 3 bases; unmatched junction nucleotides: 5. The CDR3 has 13 amino acids. Germline-derived CDR1 and CDR2 are SQVTM and ANQGSEA. The CDR3 region has the DNA TGCAGCGTAGCTGACAGGGCCAATCAGCCCCAGCATTTT. Amino acid sequence: CSVADRANQPQHF.

The chain carries TRBV27 and TRBJ1-5; a weak D match, TRBD1 (5 bases). The CDR3 is made up of 13 amino acids. The germline gives CDR1 MNHEY, CDR2 SMNVEV (reference sequence). V gave up 8 bases and J gave up 7 bases, with 15 bases separating them. The DNA for the CDR3 is TGTGCCAGCGGGGGGAGGGCCTACCAGCCCCAGCATTTT. This gives the protein CASGGRAYQPQHF.

The chain combines TRBV5-1 with TRBJ2-5; D perhaps matches TRBD1 (5 bases). The length of the CDR3 is 14 residues. V lost 4 bases, J lost 1 base, and 11 bases lay in between. Germline V gene sequence: CDR1 SGHRS, CDR2 YFSETQ. The CDR3 here is CASSAQGGQETQYF. CDR3 coding DNA: TGCGCCAGCAGCGCGCAGGGCGGCCAAGAGACCCAGTACTTC. The complete variable domain, with remaining parts taken from reference TRBV5-1 and TRBJ2-5, reads KAGVTQTPRYLIKTRGQQVTLSCSPISGHRSVSWYQQTPGQGLQFLFEYFSETQRNKGNFPGRFSGRQFSNSRSEMNVSTLELGDSALYLCASSAQGGQETQYFGPGTRLLVL.

The chain is built from TRBV14 and TRBJ2-3; 11 positions match TRBD2. J was trimmed by 6 bases and V by 0 bases; bases with no gene match: 11. The CDR3 covers 18 residues. The germline gives CDR1 SGHDN, CDR2 FVKESK. The CDR3 DNA reads TGTGCCAGCAGCCAAGATGGGACTAGCGGTCGCTTCTTGGATACGCAGTATTTT. Protein: CASSQDGTSGRFLDTQYF.

The chain has TRBV6-7 and TRBJ2-2; TRBD2 aligns across 7 bases. TRBV6-7 is an ORF, and what it does is uncertain. After removal of 8 bases from V and 6 bases from J, the junction contained 15 bases not matched to a gene. The CDR3 is 16 residues long. The CDR3 DNA sequence: TGTGCCAGCCGACGTCGCGTGGCGGGGGAGGCCGGGGAGCTGTTTTTT. The encoded protein is CASRRRVAGEAGELFF.

The DNA of the CDR3 is TGTGCCAGCAGCTGGAGGACAGGGAGTTCACAGTACTTC. Encoded protein: CASSWRTGSSQYF. V and J are TRBV7-6 and TRBJ2-4; TRBD1 matches 8 bases. J gave up 13 bases and V 4 bases, and 9 bases lay outside the gene matches. CDR1 and CDR2 (germline): SGHVS, FNYEAQ. This CDR3 is 13 amino acids long.

V usage is TRBV11-3 and J usage is TRBJ2-1; a possible D gene is TRBD1 (5 bases). The V end lost 0 bases, the J end lost 0 bases, and 15 bases lay between the germline ends. In germline, CDR1 is SGHNT, CDR2 YENEEA. This CDR3 comprises 18 residues. CDR3 nucleotide sequence: TGTGCCAGCAGCTTAGAAGGGGCCGCGGCCAGCTCCTACAATGAGCAGTTCTTC. It specifies CASSLEGAAASSYNEQFF.

The chain links TRBV5-1 to TRBJ1-2; TRBD1 might be the D (6 bases). The CDR3 runs 16 residues. V gave up 0 bases and J gave up 2 bases, with 14 bases separating them. Germline loops: CDR1 SGHRS, CDR2 YFSETQ. CDR3 sequence (DNA): TGCGCCAGCAGCTTGGCAAGGGGGGGCTTGAACTATGGCTACACCTTC. It translates to CASSLARGGLNYGYTF. The full variable domain, completed using reference TRBV5-1 and TRBJ1-2, is KAGVTQTPRYLIKTRGQQVTLSCSPISGHRSVSWYQQTPGQGLQFLFEYFSETQRNKGNFPGRFSGRQFSNSRSEMNVSTLELGDSALYLCASSLARGGLNYGYTFGSGTRLTVV.

This chain uses TRBV28 with TRBJ2-1; TRBD2 matches 10 bases. The junction had 8 bases not matched to a gene; V was cut back by 5 bases and J by 13 bases. CDR1 and CDR2 (germline): MDHEN, SYDVKM. The CDR3 spans 13 residues. The CDR3 spells CASSPYTSGVQFF. The CDR3 DNA reads TGTGCCAGCAGTCCCTACACTAGCGGGGTACAGTTCTTC.

The sample holds one count of this clone. The chain recombines TRBV12-3 or TRBV12-4 with TRBJ2-7; 7 nucleotides line up with TRBD1. The V gene end was trimmed by 5 bases and the J gene end by 3 bases; junction bases not matched to a gene: 4. The CDR3 spans 13 residues. CDR3 region: CASSRDSFYEQYF. The CDR3 DNA is TGTGCCAGCAGTCGGGACAGTTTCTACGAGCAGTACTTC.

This clone was seen only once. Here the CDR3 DNA reads TGTGCCAGCAGCCCACCGGGGGTAAATTCACCCCTCCACTTT. Translating it yields CASSPPGVNSPLHF. The chain uses TRBV7-9 and TRBJ1-6, with a tentative D call TRBD1 (5 bases). Germline V gene data show CDR1 as SEHNR and CDR2 as FQNEAQ (reference sequence). The CDR3 is 14 residues long. The germline V and J ends were trimmed by 5 bases and 7 bases, with 12 bases remaining between them. The full variable domain, with the rest looked up from reference TRBV7-9 and TRBJ1-6, is DTGVSQNPRHKITKRGQNVTFRCDPISEHNRLYWYRQTLGQGPEFLTYFQNEAQLEKSRLLSDRFSAERPKGSFSTLEIQRTEQGDSAMYLCASSPPGVNSPLHFGNGTRLTVT.

The rearrangement uses TRBV5-1 and TRBJ2-2; D remains ambiguous. The length of the CDR3 is 13 residues. Germline assignment: CDR1 SGHRS and CDR2 YFSETQ. V was pared by 4 bases and J by 6 bases, with 10 bases between. The CDR3 sequence is CASSTTIPGELFF. CDR3 sequence (DNA): TGCGCCAGCAGCACGACAATACCCGGGGAGCTGTTTTTT.

The CDR3 loop reads CASIVAGVGGYTF. Here the CDR3 DNA reads TGTGCCAGCATTGTTGCCGGAGTGGGTGGCTACACCTTC. V is TRBV12-3 or TRBV12-4 and J is TRBJ1-2; D is ambiguous. The CDR3 consists of 13 residues. Trimming pared 7 bases from V and 7 bases from J, leaving 16 bases between.

The genes are TRBV28 and TRBJ2-6; D is ambiguous. CDR3 length: 16 amino acids. V lost 6 bases, J lost 0 bases, and 12 bases lay in between. Germline assignment: CDR1 MDHEN and CDR2 SYDVKM. The CDR3 nucleotides are TGTGCCAGCAGATCGATCCAGGCCTCTGGGGCCAACGTCCTGACTTTC. Its protein product is CASRSIQASGANVLTF.

The rearrangement uses TRBV11-1 and TRBJ1-1, with a tentative D call TRBD1 (6 bases). Germline-derived CDR1 and CDR2 are SGHAT and FQDESV (reference sequence). This CDR3 contains 15 residues. Trimming took 5 bases from V and 0 from J, leaving 13 bases between them. This chain's CDR3 is CASSHGQRMNTEAFF. The CDR3 bases are TGTGCCAGCAGCCACGGACAGAGAATGAACACTGAAGCTTTCTTT.

This clone occurred a few times. The chain combines TRBV30 with TRBJ2-5; possible D gene TRBD1, 6 bases. V was shortened by 2 bases and J by 7 bases, with 14 bases between the two germline ends. This CDR3 has 13 amino acids. CDR1 GTSNPN and CDR2 SVGIG come from the germline V gene (reference sequence). This CDR3 is CAWSSDRLGTQYF. CDR3 in DNA: TGTGCCTGGAGTTCCGACAGGCTGGGGACCCAGTACTTC.